Listed here are 30 T cell receptor beta chains from one sample, sequenced in a study of cytomegalovirus exposure and HLA in healthy donors. Amplification used 60 Vbeta primers and 13 Jbeta primers. Profiling relied on immunoSEQ multiplex PCR, and the TCRdb table lists in-frame clones only, not all of them. The data contain about 170,000 clones, under 85% of them seen just once; the ten biggest clones take up around 3.1%. Sequenced: PBMCs. All receptors come from a female donor in good health and CMV-seronegative.

The rearrangement uses TRBV19 and TRBJ1-1; unclear D gene. There are 15 residues in the CDR3. Trimming shortened V by 3 bases and J by 8 bases, and 19 bases separated the two germline ends. The V gene's germline CDR1 is LNHDA and CDR2 SQIVND (reference sequence). CDR3 DNA sequence: TGTGCCAGTAGTATCCCGTCAGTACGGAGCCGCGAAGCTTTCTTT. This gives the protein CASSIPSVRSREAFF. Variable domain in full (rest from reference TRBV19 and TRBJ1-1): DGGITQSPKYLFRKEGQNVTLSCEQNLNHDAMYWYRQDPGQGLRLIYYSQIVNDFQKGDIAEGYSVSREKKESFPLTVTSAQKNPTAFYLCASSIPSVRSREAFFGQGTRLTVV.

The chain recombines TRBV5-4 with TRBJ2-1, with a weak D call TRBD2 (5 bases). V lost 1 base and J lost 2, with 13 bases in between. The V gene's germline CDR1 is SGHNT and CDR2 YYREEE (reference sequence). The CDR3 loop spans 16 amino acids. CDR3 in DNA: TGTGCCAGCAGCTTGCTGTCGGACTCGACCTACAATGAGCAGTTCTTC. The encoded protein is CASSLLSDSTYNEQFF.

J is TRBJ1-5 and V is TRBV2, with D possibly being TRBD1 (6 bases). The germline gives CDR1 SNHLY, CDR2 FYNNEI. This CDR3 spans 14 amino acids. The V gene lost 8 bases and the J gene lost 3 bases, with 14 bases spanning the gap. CDR3 amino acids: CASCLDRANQPQHF. The CDR3 DNA follows: TGTGCCAGCTGCCTGGACAGAGCCAATCAGCCCCAGCATTTT.

The V and J genes are TRBV6-5 and TRBJ1-1, with 7 bases lining up with TRBD1. CDR1 and CDR2 (germline): MNHEY, SVGAGI. The CDR3 consists of 14 residues. Trimming cost V 6 bases and J 3 bases; bases outside gene matches: 7. The CDR3 protein is CASRLGQSYTEAFF. CDR3 coding DNA: TGTGCCAGCAGATTGGGACAGAGTTACACTGAAGCTTTCTTT.

This chain uses TRBV7-3 with TRBJ2-1; 8 positions match TRBD1. V was clipped by 5 bases and J by 6 bases; unmatched bases: 18. The germline gives CDR1 SGHTA, CDR2 FQGTGA. The CDR3 loop spans 18 amino acids. The CDR3 bases are TGTGCCAGCAGCCCAGGGGGAGGACAGGGAGTTGCGGGCAATGAGCAGTTCTTC. It is translated as CASSPGGGQGVAGNEQFF.

J is TRBJ1-4 and V is TRBV7-2, with no clear D. V shed 0 bases and J shed 3 bases, with 8 bases lying between them. The CDR3 loop spans 15 amino acids. The germline CDR1 and CDR2 sequences are SGHTA and FQGNSA. DNA for the CDR3: TGTGCCAGCAGCTTAGCCGCAGGATCTAATGAAAAACTGTTTTTT. Protein sequence: CASSLAAGSNEKLFF.

The rearrangement joins TRBV27 to TRBJ2-3; TRBD1 matches at 7 bases. The CDR3 extends over 15 amino acids. The germline gives CDR1 MNHEY, CDR2 SMNVEV (reference sequence). The J segment lost 2 bases and the V segment lost 5 bases, leaving 7 bases of the junction unmatched. The CDR3 sequence: CASSDRVLTTDTQYF. The CDR3 DNA reads TGTGCCAGCAGTGACAGGGTCCTCACCACAGATACGCAGTATTTT.

The gene calls are TRBV28 and TRBJ2-7; TRBD2 matches at 8 bases. The CDR3 covers 14 residues. Trimming cost V 6 bases and J 5 bases; bases outside gene matches: 9. Germline V gives CDR1 MDHEN, CDR2 SYDVKM. CDR3 sequence: CASSYGTRGHEQYF. In nucleotides, the CDR3 is TGTGCCAGCAGCTATGGGACTAGGGGCCACGAGCAGTACTTC.

The gene calls are TRBV25-1 and TRBJ1-2; 9 bases are a match to TRBD1. Trimming removed 7 bases from V and 6 bases from J; junction bases left unmatched: 9. Per the germline V gene, CDR1 is MGHDK and CDR2 is SYGVNS. The CDR3 contains 14 residues. Written as DNA, the CDR3 is TGTGCCAGCAACGACCCCCGGACAGGGGATGGCTACACCTTC. It encodes CASNDPRTGDGYTF.

The rearrangement links TRBV5-1 to TRBJ2-1, with 7 bases fitting TRBD2. CDR3 length equals 14 residues. V lost 0 bases to trimming and J lost 8 bases; unmatched junction nucleotides: 5. Germline values: CDR1 SGHRS, CDR2 YFSETQ. CDR3 coding DNA: TGCGCCAGCAGCTTGGAACTAGCGTCGTATGAGCAGTTCTTC. Translation gives CASSLELASYEQFF. The entire variable domain, with the rest obtained from reference TRBV5-1 and TRBJ2-1, is as follows: KAGVTQTPRYLIKTRGQQVTLSCSPISGHRSVSWYQQTPGQGLQFLFEYFSETQRNKGNFPGRFSGRQFSNSRSEMNVSTLELGDSALYLCASSLELASYEQFFGPGTRLTVL.

As to this clone: The sample carries other DNA sequences with the same CDR3. The chain is built from TRBV19 and TRBJ1-1, with TRBD1 matching 9 bases. From germline, CDR1 is LNHDA and CDR2 SQIVND (reference sequence). The CDR3 runs to 17 residues. J gave up 1 base and V 4 bases, and 10 bases lay outside the gene matches. The CDR3, as DNA: TGTGCCAGTAGTAGAGCAGACAGGGGGAAGGGGAACACTGAAGCTTTCTTT. This sequence encodes CASSRADRGKGNTEAFF.

This chain links TRBV7-9 with TRBJ1-1, with D perhaps TRBD1 (5 bases). Germline V gene data show CDR1 as SEHNR and CDR2 as FQNEAQ (reference sequence). Trimming cost V 1 base and J 1 base, with 13 bases left between them. The CDR3 spans 16 residues. The CDR3 spells CASSLGGEGWNTEAFF. The CDR3 DNA is TGTGCCAGCAGCTTAGGAGGGGAGGGTTGGAACACTGAAGCTTTCTTT.

The CDR3 protein is CASSLGDNSNYGYTF. CDR3 coding DNA: TGTGCCAGCAGCTTAGGAGACAATTCCAACTATGGCTACACCTTC. The chain links TRBV7-9 to TRBJ1-2, with unresolved D. CDR1 SEHNR and CDR2 FQNEAQ come from the germline V gene (reference sequence). The CDR3 contains 15 residues. V dropped 1 base and J dropped 2 bases, with 11 bases sitting between them.

V gene TRBV4-1 combines with J gene TRBJ1-2; TRBD1 might be the D (6 bases). V lost 0 bases to trimming and J lost 4 bases, with 18 bases between them. Germline CDR1 and CDR2: MGHRA and YSYEKL. The CDR3 is made up of 17 amino acids. Here the CDR3 reads CASSQETQGSTSYGYTF. Written as DNA, the CDR3 is TGCGCCAGCAGCCAAGAGACGCAGGGGAGCACGAGCTATGGCTACACCTTC.

V is TRBV28 and J is TRBJ2-3, with 9 bases aligning to TRBD2. CDR1 and CDR2 (germline): MDHEN, SYDVKM. The J segment lost 5 bases and the V segment lost 3 bases, leaving 6 bases of the junction unmatched. The CDR3 length is 15 residues. CDR3 sequence (DNA): TGTGCCAGCAGTTTTGCGGGGGGGCGGGAAGATACGCAGTATTTT. Its protein is CASSFAGGREDTQYF.

The V gene is TRBV7-3, the J gene TRBJ2-5; the D gene is possibly TRBD2 (6 bases). Looked up from germline, CDR1 is SGHTA and CDR2 is FQGTGA. The length of the CDR3 is 14 residues. Between the trimmed V and J ends, which lost 2 bases and 5 bases, there was a span of 12 bases. The CDR3 reads CASSLRGIGETQYF. DNA for the CDR3: TGTGCCAGCAGCTTACGCGGGATTGGTGAGACCCAGTACTTC.

The rearrangement uses TRBV19 and TRBJ2-7; perhaps TRBD2 as D (6 bases). The germline gives CDR1 LNHDA, CDR2 SQIVND (reference sequence). The CDR3 covers 16 residues. The ends were cut back, 4 bases at V and 0 bases at J, with 16 bases in the middle. The CDR3 nucleotides are TGTGCCAGTAGTAAGGGACTCCTTGCCAGCTCCTACGAGCAGTACTTC. It encodes CASSKGLLASSYEQYF. Drawing the rest from reference TRBV19 and TRBJ2-7, the complete variable domain is DGGITQSPKYLFRKEGQNVTLSCEQNLNHDAMYWYRQDPGQGLRLIYYSQIVNDFQKGDIAEGYSVSREKKESFPLTVTSAQKNPTAFYLCASSKGLLASSYEQYFGPGTRLTVT.

The V and J genes are TRBV27 and TRBJ2-3, with D unresolved. From germline, CDR1 is MNHEY and CDR2 SMNVEV (reference sequence). The CDR3 extends over 13 amino acids. Trimming pared 8 bases from V and 2 bases from J, leaving 11 bases between. Here the CDR3 DNA reads TGTGCCAGCCGGTTCGGGTCCACAGATACGCAGTATTTT. Translated: CASRFGSTDTQYF.

The chain is built from TRBV4-2 and TRBJ1-2, with a weak D call TRBD1 (5 bases). V was clipped by 0 bases and J by 6 bases, with 14 bases between them. CDR1 LGHNA and CDR2 YNFKEQ come from the germline V gene. The CDR3 sequence is 15 residues long. The CDR3 protein is CASSQDRLTADGYTF. Written as DNA, the CDR3 is TGTGCCAGCAGCCAAGATCGTTTGACAGCAGATGGCTACACCTTC.

The V call is TRBV5-6, the J call TRBJ2-7; tentatively, D is TRBD2 (6 bases). Germline V gives CDR1 SGHDT, CDR2 YYEEEE. CDR3 length: 14 amino acids. V was cut by 0 bases and J by 2 bases, with 9 bases left in between. Here the CDR3 reads CASSLEGGPYEQYF. CDR3 nucleotides: TGTGCCAGCAGCTTGGAGGGAGGACCCTACGAGCAGTACTTC.

Only a few counts were recorded for this clone. This chain connects TRBV4-3 to TRBJ1-6; D not certain. CDR1 is LGHNA, CDR2 YSLEER, per germline. There are 13 residues in the CDR3. Trimming shortened V by 0 bases and J by 10 bases, and 7 bases separated the two germline ends. The CDR3 region is CASSQDHGSPLHF. The CDR3 region has the DNA TGCGCCAGCAGCCAAGATCATGGCTCACCCCTCCACTTT.

In this sample, this clone turned up many times. V gene TRBV6-1 combines with J gene TRBJ2-7, with 9 bases matching TRBD2. The CDR3 is 14 residues long. In germline, CDR1 is MNHNS, CDR2 SASEGT. J lost 5 bases, V lost 4 bases, and 6 bases had no gene match. The CDR3 bases are TGTGCCAGCAGTGTGCTAGCGGGGAGGCACGAGCAGTACTTC. Translating gives CASSVLAGRHEQYF.

This clone was seen only once. The rearrangement joins TRBV19 to TRBJ2-1; D is possibly TRBD2 (5 bases). From germline, CDR1 is LNHDA and CDR2 SQIVND (reference sequence). V was pared by 6 bases and J by 9 bases, with 12 bases between. CDR3 length: 12 amino acids. CDR3 sequence: CASSTRAGEQFF. DNA of the CDR3: TGTGCCAGTAGCACTAGGGCGGGTGAGCAGTTCTTC.

The CDR3 DNA sequence: TGTGCCAGCAGCCGACACACAGGGGACCCGCGGTCTGGGGCCAACGTCCTGACTTTC. Protein: CASSRHTGDPRSGANVLTF. The chain combines TRBV7-2 with TRBJ2-6; 7 bases line up with TRBD1. With 5 bases clipped from V and 1 base from J, the junction kept 14 bases outside the gene matches. Germline values: CDR1 SGHTA, CDR2 FQGNSA. CDR3 length: 19 amino acids.

The rearrangement uses TRBV25-1 and TRBJ1-1; D may be TRBD1 (5 bases). Germline-derived CDR1 and CDR2 are MGHDK and SYGVNS. V gave up 5 bases and J gave up 4 bases, with 17 bases separating them. The CDR3 covers 15 residues. The CDR3 DNA follows: TGTGCCAGCAGTCCCCTGGGGGGTTGGAGCACTGAAGCTTTCTTT. Its protein is CASSPLGGWSTEAFF.

This chain joins TRBV30 and TRBJ1-2; TRBD1 matches at 9 bases. Germline V gene sequence: CDR1 GTSNPN, CDR2 SVGIG (reference sequence). The CDR3 has 13 amino acids. Germline trimming cut 3 bases from V and 7 bases from J; bases unmatched to any gene: 6. CDR3 sequence reads: CAWSPGTGSGYTF. In DNA form, the CDR3 reads TGTGCCTGGAGCCCTGGGACAGGGAGTGGCTACACCTTC. The variable domain in full, completed from reference TRBV30 and TRBJ1-2, reads SQTIHQWPATLVQPVGSPLSLECTVEGTSNPNLYWYRQAAGRGLQLLFYSVGIGQISSEVPQNLSASRPQDRQFILSSKKLLLSDSGFYLCAWSPGTGSGYTFGSGTRLTVV.

The gene calls are TRBV9 and TRBJ2-7; perhaps TRBD1 as D (5 bases). Germline CDR1 is SGDLS and CDR2 is YYNGEE. There are 17 residues in the CDR3. V lost 0 bases and J lost 3, with 19 bases in between. CDR3 DNA: TGTGCCAGCAGCGTAGATCCGGTTCTTGCAGGGATCTACGAGCAGTACTTC. Protein product: CASSVDPVLAGIYEQYF.

V usage is TRBV4-3 and J usage is TRBJ2-2; D might be TRBD1 (5 bases). V was cut by 4 bases and J by 3 bases, with 9 bases left in between. The CDR3 is 14 residues long. CDR1 and CDR2 (germline): LGHNA, YSLEER. The CDR3: CASSRQGYTGELFF. The CDR3 DNA reads as TGCGCCAGCAGCCGTCAGGGATACACCGGGGAGCTGTTTTTT.

The chain uses TRBV28 and TRBJ1-6; 8 bases map to TRBD1. This CDR3 comprises 14 residues. Germline V gives CDR1 MDHEN, CDR2 SYDVKM. Unmatched junction bases numbered 4, after V lost 7 bases and J lost 5 bases. CDR3 nucleotide sequence: TGTGCCAGCACTAAGGGACAGGATAATTCACCCCTCCACTTT. Its translation: CASTKGQDNSPLHF.

The gene calls are TRBV5-4 and TRBJ2-2; perhaps TRBD2 as D (6 bases). Germline-derived CDR1 and CDR2 are SGHNT and YYREEE (reference sequence). The CDR3 extends over 18 amino acids. V dropped 0 bases and J dropped 6 bases, with 21 bases sitting between them. The DNA of the CDR3 is TGTGCCAGCAGCTTGGCGGTAGCGGCAAAGGGTCTGTCCGGGGAGCTGTTTTTT. Translating it yields CASSLAVAAKGLSGELFF.